The subject of this entry is one T cell receptor (beta chain). Antigen specificity is unknown. These data belong to a study of early T cells in non-severe SARS-CoV-2 infection. Findings and caveats of the study: Comparison of clonotypes with VDJdb favored anti-spike CD8 responses while missing private and CD4 specificities.

CDR1 SQVTM and CDR2 ANQGSEA come from the germline V gene. CDR3 size: 16 residues. V gave up 3 bases and J gave up 4 bases; unmatched junction bases: 6. Each cDNA molecule carried a unique molecular identifier. One entry per CDR3 protein, called by TCRdb with MiXCR from the 5' RACE reads. The data hold around 30,000 distinct CDR3 sequences, with around 6% observed a single time. V and J are TRBV29-1 and TRBJ2-2; TRBD2 matches 12 bases. Sequencing used whole blood. The TCR sequence derives from an adult who was a healthcare worker with PCR-confirmed SARS-CoV-2 infection or an uninfected control (not recorded which). The CDR3 DNA is TGCAGCGTTGACCCTAGCGGGGGGGCCGGCACCGGGGAGCTGTTTTTT. The encoded protein is CSVDPSGGAGTGELFF.